Listed below are T cell receptor beta chains from one sample, sequenced in a study of OX40 agonist ivuxolimab in advanced cancers. Method: immunoSEQ multiplex PCR; TCRdb's copy keeps in-frame clones and lacks some. The sample contains 85,000 or so clones, 80% to 90% of which appear only once. The sequencing here drew on CD4+ or CD8+ T cells sorted from blood, taken in a trial of the OX40 agonist ivuxolimab. The receptors here all came from an adult with an advanced solid tumor such as melanoma, head and neck, liver or kidney cancer. CDR3s include the opening cysteine and the closing phenylalanine or tryptophan. Fields, in order: J gene, D gene, clone size, V gene, CDR3 protein, CDR3 DNA. D genes are given only for firm matches. Clone size is not always given. Where it is, it says once, few, many or a class for expanded clones.

TRBJ2-2 | . | . | TRBV30 | CAWTQGSVGELFF | TGTGCCTGGACCCAGGGTTCGGTCGGAGAGCTGTTTTTT
TRBJ2-7 | . | . | TRBV7-2 | CASSLGAGQPYEQYF | TGTGCCAGCAGCTTAGGTGCGGGGCAGCCCTACGAGCAGTACTTC
TRBJ1-6 | . | . | TRBV6-6 | CASSRGRGNSPLHF | TGTGCCAGCAGCCGGGGACGGGGCAATTCACCCCTCCACTTT
TRBJ1-1 | . | . | TRBV19 | CASRRRQGRTEAFF | TGTGCCAGTAGGCGGAGGCAGGGGCGCACTGAAGCTTTCTTT
TRBJ2-7 | TRBD1 | . | TRBV2 | CASGRTGGSYEQYF | TGTGCCAGCGGAAGGACAGGGGGCTCCTACGAGCAGTACTTC
TRBJ2-3 | . | . | TRBV15 | CATSRVYVGRDTQYF | TGTGCCACCAGCAGAGTCTACGTAGGGCGAGATACGCAGTATTTT
TRBJ1-6 | . | . | TRBV7-6 | CASSLVIGGDNSPLHF | TGTGCCAGCAGCTTAGTTATTGGGGGCGACAATTCACCCCTCCACTTT
TRBJ2-3 | TRBD2 | . | TRBV7-3 | CASSLLGTSGGRDTQYF | TGTGCCAGCAGCTTATTAGGGACTAGCGGGGGAAGAGATACGCAGTATTTT
TRBJ1-2 | . | few | TRBV28 | CASRLEWNYGYTF | TGTGCCAGCAGACTAGAGTGGAACTATGGCTACACCTTC
TRBJ2-7 | . | . | TRBV18 | CASSPPLNPYEQYF | TGTGCCAGCTCACCACCGTTAAACCCCTACGAGCAGTACTTC
TRBJ1-2 | . | . | TRBV28 | CASSSDSFYGYTF | TGTGCCAGCAGTAGTGACAGCTTCTATGGCTACACCTTC
TRBJ1-2 | . | . | TRBV10-3 | CAISGLERSYGYTF | TGTGCCATCAGTGGTCTGGAACGGAGCTATGGCTACACCTTC
TRBJ1-4 | TRBD1 | few | TRBV11-2 | CASSEGQGIGKLFF | TGTGCCAGCAGCGAGGGACAGGGGATAGGAAAACTGTTTTTT
TRBJ2-3 | . | . | TRBV5-1 | CASSLETGEGDTQYF | TGCGCCAGCAGCTTAGAGACAGGGGAGGGGGATACGCAGTATTTT
TRBJ1-1 | . | . | TRBV5-1 | CASSLEGGGLGVQAFF | TGCGCCAGCAGCTTGGAAGGGGGAGGTCTGGGAGTTCAAGCTTTCTTT
TRBJ2-1 | . | . | TRBV5-4 | CASSLATNEQFF | TGTGCCAGCAGCTTGGCGACCAATGAGCAGTTCTTC
TRBJ1-3 | . | . | TRBV11-2 | CASSLDRTGFSGNTIYF | TGTGCCAGCAGCTTAGATCGCACTGGATTCTCTGGAAACACCATATATTTT
TRBJ1-2 | TRBD1 | once | TRBV18 | CASSPGRGQNYGYTF | TGTGCCAGCTCACCGGGCAGGGGGCAGAACTATGGCTACACCTTC
TRBJ1-1 | TRBD1 | . | TRBV25-1 | CASSEVGRGRTEAFF | TGTGCCAGCAGTGAAGTGGGCAGGGGGCGAACTGAAGCTTTCTTT
TRBJ1-1 | TRBD1 | . | TRBV6-5 | CASSLGTAENTEAFF | TGTGCCAGCAGTTTAGGGACAGCCGAGAACACTGAAGCTTTCTTT
TRBJ2-3 | TRBD2 | once | TRBV7-6 | CASSPRLAGEFASTDTQYF | TGTGCCAGCAGCCCCCGACTAGCGGGGGAATTTGCTAGCACAGATACGCAGTATTTT
TRBJ1-2 | TRBD1 | . | TRBV29-1 | CSVRTGAEYGYTF | TGCAGCGTGCGGACAGGGGCTGAATATGGCTACACCTTC
TRBJ1-3 | . | . | TRBV5-1 | CASSLDAGGVGNTIYF | TGCGCCAGCAGCTTGGACGCCGGCGGGGTTGGAAACACCATATATTTT
TRBJ1-2 | TRBD1 | . | TRBV10-3 | CAITFDGTDAYGYTF | TGTGCCATCACATTCGACGGGACAGATGCCTATGGCTACACCTTC
TRBJ2-5 | TRBD2 | . | TRBV18 | CASYGLEETQYF | TGTGCCAGCTATGGACTAGAAGAGACCCAGTACTTC
TRBJ2-2 | TRBD1 | . | TRBV7-3 | CASSPPPGQGNTGELFF | TGTGCCAGCAGCCCCCCTCCGGGACAGGGGAACACCGGGGAGCTGTTTTTT
TRBJ1-3 | . | once | TRBV7-6 | CASRQGSGNTIYF | TGTGCCAGCAGGCAGGGGTCCGGAAACACCATATATTTT
TRBJ2-5 | TRBD1 | . | TRBV6-1 | CASSTDRGSTQYF | TGTGCCAGCAGCACGGACAGGGGGTCGACCCAGTACTTC
TRBJ1-6 | TRBD1 | once | TRBV7-3 | CASSLMGQGGNSPLHF | TGTGCCAGCAGCTTAATGGGACAGGGAGGGAATTCACCCCTCCACTTT
TRBJ2-1 | TRBD2 | few | TRBV27 | CASSYMTSGYNEQFF | TGTGCCAGCAGTTATATGACTAGCGGTTACAATGAGCAGTTCTTC
TRBJ1-1 | . | once | TRBV15 | CATSRAGRNTEAFF | TGTGCCACCAGCAGAGCGGGGAGGAACACTGAAGCTTTCTTT
TRBJ1-3 | . | . | TRBV6-6 | CASRQYSGNTIYF | TGTGCCAGCAGACAATACTCTGGAAACACCATATATTTT
TRBJ2-2 | . | . | TRBV5-1 | CASSLNPGGTGELFF | TGCGCCAGCAGCTTAAACCCTGGAGGGACCGGGGAGCTGTTTTTT
TRBJ1-3 | . | . | TRBV19 | CASSGEIQGGGNTIYF | TGTGCCAGTAGCGGGGAGATACAGGGAGGAGGAAACACCATATATTTT
TRBJ2-5 | . | few | TRBV11-3 | CASSKGGKETQYF | TGTGCCAGCAGTAAGGGCGGAAAAGAGACCCAGTACTTC
TRBJ1-1 | . | . | TRBV7-9 | CASSLSEGAPEAFF | TGTGCCAGCAGCTTATCAGAAGGGGCTCCTGAAGCTTTCTTT
TRBJ1-3 | . | once | TRBV10-3 | CAISDRDYSGNTIYF | TGTGCCATCAGTGACAGGGACTACTCTGGAAACACCATATATTTT
TRBJ1-2 | . | . | TRBV2 | CASRIGPDGYTF | TGTGCCAGCAGGATTGGGCCCGATGGCTACACCTTC
TRBJ1-6 | . | . | TRBV6-5 | CASSYDVANSPLHF | TGTGCCAGCAGTTATGACGTGGCTAATTCACCCCTCCACTTT
TRBJ1-4 | TRBD1 | . | TRBV18 | CASSPNTGGVTNEKLFF | TGTGCCAGCTCACCAAACACAGGGGGCGTGACTAATGAAAAACTGTTTTTT
TRBJ1-3 | . | . | TRBV18 | CASSPLGDVWNTIYF | TGTGCCAGCTCACCACTAGGGGACGTGTGGAACACCATATATTTT
TRBJ2-3 | . | . | TRBV10-3 | CAILGEGTDTQYF | TGTGCCATCCTAGGGGAGGGCACAGATACGCAGTATTTT
TRBJ1-4 | TRBD1 | . | TRBV2 | CASSGDRGEKLFF | TGTGCCAGCAGCGGGGACAGGGGCGAAAAACTGTTTTTT
TRBJ1-2 | . | . | TRBV6-6 | CASSPPRSLVHGYTF | TGTGCCAGCAGCCCCCCCCGCTCCCTAGTCCATGGCTACACCTTC
TRBJ1-2 | TRBD1 | . | TRBV28 | CASSRQGAGGGYTF | TGTGCCAGCAGCCGACAGGGGGCTGGGGGTGGCTACACCTTC
TRBJ1-2 | . | . | TRBV25-1 | CASTSRDGVYGYTF | TGTGCCAGCACCAGCCGAGACGGGGTCTATGGCTACACCTTC
TRBJ2-3 | TRBD2 | . | TRBV7-7 | CASSLGGLAGGDTQYF | TGTGCCAGCAGCTTAGGGGGACTAGCGGGGGGAGATACGCAGTATTTT
TRBJ1-2 | . | . | TRBV7-3 | CASSFRTRGYGYTF | TGTGCCAGCAGCTTCCGGACTAGGGGCTATGGCTACACCTTC
TRBJ2-7 | TRBD2 | . | TRBV4-1 | CASSQFTSDYEQYF | TGCGCCAGCAGCCAGTTCACTAGCGACTACGAGCAGTACTTC
TRBJ2-7 | . | . | TRBV4-3 | CASSQAPGSYEQYF | TGCGCCAGCAGCCAAGCGCCGGGATCCTACGAGCAGTACTTC
TRBJ1-3 | . | . | TRBV5-1 | CASSLRPSSGNTIYF | TGCGCCAGCAGCTTGCGGCCCAGCTCTGGAAACACCATATATTTT
TRBJ1-2 | TRBD1 | . | TRBV5-4 | CASSLGDRAEGTF | TGTGCCAGCAGCTTGGGGGACAGGGCCGAGGGGACCTTC
TRBJ1-6 | TRBD1 | . | TRBV19 | CASSWTGTGANSPLHF | TGTGCCAGTAGTTGGACCGGGACAGGGGCTAATTCACCCCTCCACTTT